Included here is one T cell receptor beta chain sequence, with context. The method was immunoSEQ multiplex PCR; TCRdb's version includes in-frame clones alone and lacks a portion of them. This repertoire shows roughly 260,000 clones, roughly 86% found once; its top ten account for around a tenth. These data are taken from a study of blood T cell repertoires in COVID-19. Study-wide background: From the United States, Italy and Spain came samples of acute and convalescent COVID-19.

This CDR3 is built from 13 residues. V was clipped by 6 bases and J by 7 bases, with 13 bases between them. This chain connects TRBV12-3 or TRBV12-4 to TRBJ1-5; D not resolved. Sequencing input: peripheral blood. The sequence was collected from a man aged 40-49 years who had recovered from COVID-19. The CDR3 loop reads CASSGRGEQPQHF. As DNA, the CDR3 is TGTGCCAGCAGCGGGAGAGGAGAGCAGCCCCAGCATTTT.